This TCR beta chain stems from a study of cytomegalovirus exposure and HLA in healthy donors. Germline trimming cut 1 base from V and 11 bases from J; bases unmatched to any gene: 6. The CDR3 contains 12 residues. The V gene's germline CDR1 is SQVTM and CDR2 ANQGSEA. The primer mix had 60 Vbeta and 13 Jbeta primers. Only in-frame clones appear in the TCRdb table, and some are missing; sequencing was by immunoSEQ multiplex PCR. Found here are 100,000 to 150,000 clones, 80% to 85% of them singletons; the top ten hold over 1%. V gene TRBV29-1 combines with J gene TRBJ1-1; the match to TRBD1 covers 8 bases. Sequencing used PBMCs. The sequence was collected from a human donor in good health. In DNA, the CDR3 is TGCAGCGTTGAAGGTGTCAGGGGGCACGCTTTCTTT. It codes for CSVEGVRGHAFF.